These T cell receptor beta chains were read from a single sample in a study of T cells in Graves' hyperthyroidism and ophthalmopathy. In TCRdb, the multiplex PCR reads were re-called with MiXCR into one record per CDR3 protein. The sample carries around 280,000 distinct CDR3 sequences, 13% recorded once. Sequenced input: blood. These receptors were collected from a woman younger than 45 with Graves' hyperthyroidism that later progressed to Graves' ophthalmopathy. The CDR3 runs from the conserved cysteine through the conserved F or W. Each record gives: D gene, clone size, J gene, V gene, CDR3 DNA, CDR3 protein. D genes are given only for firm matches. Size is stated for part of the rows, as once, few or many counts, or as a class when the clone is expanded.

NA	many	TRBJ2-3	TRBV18	TGTGCCAGCTCACCACCGGGACTTTCTACAGATACGCAGTATTTT	CASSPPGLSTDTQYF
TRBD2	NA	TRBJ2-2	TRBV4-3	TGCGCCAGCAGCCAAGAAGGTTTCGGGACTAGCGGTGACACCGGGGAGCTGTTTTTT	CASSQEGFGTSGDTGELFF
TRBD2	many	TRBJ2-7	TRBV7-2	TGTGCCAGCAGCGTCTCCGGGACTAGCGGGAGGACCTACGAGCAGTACTTC	CASSVSGTSGRTYEQYF
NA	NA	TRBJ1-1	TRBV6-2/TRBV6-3	TGTGCCAGCAGCCAGGCAGGGTTGAACACTGAAGCTTTCTTT	CASSQAGLNTEAFF
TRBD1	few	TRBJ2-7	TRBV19	TGTGCCAGTAGTATTGGGGGACAGGGCCACGAGCAGTACTTC	CASSIGGQGHEQYF
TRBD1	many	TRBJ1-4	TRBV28	TGTGCCAGCAGTAGTCCGGGACAGGGGAATGAAAAACTGTTTTTT	CASSSPGQGNEKLFF
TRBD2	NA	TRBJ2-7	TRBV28	TGTGCCAGCAGTTCCCTATTATGGCCCGGACTAGCGGGGGGGACCCCTACCTACGAGCAGTACTTC	CASSSLLWPGLAGGTPTYEQYF
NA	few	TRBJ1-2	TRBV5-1	TGCACCAGCAGCCCGGGACAAACCTATGGCTACACCTTC	CTSSPGQTYGYTF
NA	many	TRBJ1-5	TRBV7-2	TGTGCCAGCAGCGAATTCCAGGGGTCCCAGCATTTT	CASSEFQGSQHF
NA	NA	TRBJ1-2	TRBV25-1	TGTGCCAGCAGTGAATTGGGCTCGATGGGCTACACCTTC	CASSELGSMGYTF
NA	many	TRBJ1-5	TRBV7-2	TGTGCCAGCAGCTTAAGAGTTCAGGGCGGTCAGCCCCAGCATTTT	CASSLRVQGGQPQHF
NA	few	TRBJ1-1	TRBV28	TGTGCCAGCAGTCAACTCGACGCCTTCGAAGCTTTCTTT	CASSQLDAFEAFF
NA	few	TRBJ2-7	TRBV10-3	TGTGCCATCAGTCCGGAAACCTACGAGCAGTACTTC	CAISPETYEQYF
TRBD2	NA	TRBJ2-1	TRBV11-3	TGTGCCAGCAGCTTAGATGACGGCGGGAGGGCAGGTGAGCAGTTCTTC	CASSLDDGGRAGEQFF
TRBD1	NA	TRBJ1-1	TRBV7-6	TGTGCCAGCAGCGGACAAGGACAGGGGGGTATGAACACTGAAGCTTTCTTT	CASSGQGQGGMNTEAFF
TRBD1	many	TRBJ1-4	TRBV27	TGTGCCAGCAGGACAGGGGGCCTTAATGAAAAACTGTTTTTT	CASRTGGLNEKLFF
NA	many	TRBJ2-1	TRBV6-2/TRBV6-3	TGTGCCAGCAGTTGGACAGCGACTTACAATGAGCAGTTCTTC	CASSWTATYNEQFF
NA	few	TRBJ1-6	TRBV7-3	TGTGCCAGCAGCAGGGACAACTATAATTCACCCCTCCACTTT	CASSRDNYNSPLHF
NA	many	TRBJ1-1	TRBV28	TGTGCCAGCAGTCTTATTGATGAAACAGGGAAGAACACTGAAGCTTTCTTT	CASSLIDETGKNTEAFF
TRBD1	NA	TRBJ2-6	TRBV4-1	TGCGCCAGCGGAGGGACAGGGACAGCCAACGTCCTGACTTTC	CASGGTGTANVLTF
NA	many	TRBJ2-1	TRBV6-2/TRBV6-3	TGTGCCAGCAGTACCTACGGGCTTTCGACCGACAATGAGCAGTTCTTC	CASSTYGLSTDNEQFF
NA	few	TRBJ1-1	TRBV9	TGTGCCAGCAGCGGTGAAGGTATGAACACTGAAGCTTTCTTT	CASSGEGMNTEAFF
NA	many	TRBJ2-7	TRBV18	TGTGCCAGCTCACATAGTTCAGCCCTCTCCTACGAGCAGTACTTC	CASSHSSALSYEQYF
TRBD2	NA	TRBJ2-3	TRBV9	TGTGCCAGCAGCGTCACTAGCGGGAGGGGAGATACGCAGTATTTT	CASSVTSGRGDTQYF
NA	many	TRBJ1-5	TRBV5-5	TGTGCCAGCAGCCCTGTTAATAGCAATCAGCCCCAGCATTTT	CASSPVNSNQPQHF
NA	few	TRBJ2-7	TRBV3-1	TGTGCCAGCAGCCAAGATAGAGGCAGAGCCTACGAGCAGTACTTC	CASSQDRGRAYEQYF
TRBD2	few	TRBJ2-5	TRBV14	TGTGCCAGCAGCCAGCTAGCGGGAGGCCCCTGGGAGACCCAGTACTTC	CASSQLAGGPWETQYF
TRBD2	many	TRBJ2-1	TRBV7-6	TGTGCCAGCAGCAGAGCGACTAGCGGGAGCTCCTACAATGAGCAGTTCTTC	CASSRATSGSSYNEQFF
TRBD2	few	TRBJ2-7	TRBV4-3	TGCGCCAGCAGCCAAGATGGCCGGGGACTAGCGGGAGAGCAGTACTTC	CASSQDGRGLAGEQYF
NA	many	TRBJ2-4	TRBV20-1	TGCAGTGCCCCGCGGGGTGACATTCAGTACTTC	CSAPRGDIQYF
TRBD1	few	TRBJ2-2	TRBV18	TGTGCCAGCTCACCAAGGGACAGTAAATGGAACACCGGGGAGCTGTTTTTT	CASSPRDSKWNTGELFF
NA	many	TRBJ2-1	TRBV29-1	TGCAGCGTTGAAGATCGCCCTCACGAGCAGTTCTTC	CSVEDRPHEQFF
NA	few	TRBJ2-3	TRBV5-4	TGTGCCAGCAGCAGACAACAAAGGCCTCCTCTCACAGATACGCAGTATTTT	CASSRQQRPPLTDTQYF
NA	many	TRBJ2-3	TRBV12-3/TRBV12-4	TGTGCCAGCAGTTTCGGAGAGGATACGCAGTATTTT	CASSFGEDTQYF
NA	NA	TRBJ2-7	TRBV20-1	TGCAGCTCTACCACGGCAGGCTACGAGCAGTACTTC	CSSTTAGYEQYF
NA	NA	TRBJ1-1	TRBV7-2	TGTGCCAGCAGCAACGACAGGCTAAAGTCTGCTTTCTTT	CASSNDRLKSAFF
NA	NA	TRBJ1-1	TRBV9	TGTGCCAGCAGCGCCTCGGGGGGGATGGGGAACACTGAAGCTTTCTTT	CASSASGGMGNTEAFF
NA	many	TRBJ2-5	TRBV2	TGTGCCAGCAGTGTAGAGTTTCGGGAGACCCAGTACTTC	CASSVEFRETQYF
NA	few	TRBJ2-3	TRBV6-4	TGTGCCAGCGGATTAACTAGCACAGATACGCAGTATTTT	CASGLTSTDTQYF
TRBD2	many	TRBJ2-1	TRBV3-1	TGTGCCAGCCGGGGGGGGGCCGATGAGCAGTTCTTC	CASRGGADEQFF
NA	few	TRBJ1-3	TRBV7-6	TGTGCCAGCAGCTTAGTGGCCTCTGGAAACACCATATATTTT	CASSLVASGNTIYF
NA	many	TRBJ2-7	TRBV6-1	TGTGCCAGCCGGACCGGGGTCAGGGTGAAGCACGAGCAGTACTTC	CASRTGVRVKHEQYF